The entry below gives a single T cell receptor beta chain sequence along with its context. The data were taken from a study of T cells in Graves' hyperthyroidism and ophthalmopathy. Regions amplified from RNA transcripts were the TCR beta CDR3 regions. Initially, a first-round RT-PCR of the TCR CDR3 employed the HTBI primer set. TCRdb independently ran MiXCR on the multiplex PCR reads; one entry per CDR3 protein. Among some 550,000 distinct CDR3 sequences listed, 16% were seen once. Germline CDR1 is SGHDN and CDR2 is FVKESK. The V segment lost 7 bases and the J segment 9 bases; nucleotides outside the gene matches: 22. The CDR3 is 19 residues long.

V is TRBV14 and J is TRBJ2-5, with 14 bases fitting TRBD2. This sequence originates from a woman between 40 and 50 years old with Graves' ophthalmopathy. The sample comprised blood. The CDR3 bases are TGTGCCAGCACCCCGCGGGAAGCGACTAGCGGGAGGGTGAATATGCCCCAGTACTTC. Amino acids: CASTPREATSGRVNMPQYF.